This is a list of T cell receptor beta chains from one sample in a study of regulatory and conventional T cells in RAG deficiency. Assay used: immunoSEQ multiplex PCR; TCRdb lists only in-frame clones, some missing. The sample gives tens of thousands of clones, about 87% of which show up once; roughly 0.51% is in the top ten. These records were also assigned to another study, of regulatory T cells.

Specimen: CD4+ effector T cells sorted from blood. The receptors stem from a human donor in good health. Each CDR3 is given with its conserved first and last residue. A D gene is named only where the DNA matches it firmly. Clone size appears in some rows only: once, few, many, or a class for an expanded clone.

d_gene | j_gene | v_gene | abundance | CDR3aa | CDR3nt
TRBD2 | TRBJ2-3 | TRBV9 | . | CASSVVTSGSNTDTQYF | TGTGCCAGCAGCGTAGTAACTAGCGGGAGCAACACAGATACGCAGTATTTT
TRBD1 | TRBJ2-1 | TRBV6-4 | . | CASSDSGWTGSDEQFF | TGTGCCAGCAGTGACTCGGGCTGGACAGGGTCCGATGAGCAGTTCTTC
. | TRBJ1-4 | TRBV9 | few | CASSVGSLQRSTNEKLFF | TGTGCCAGCAGCGTAGGGAGCCTCCAGAGATCAACTAATGAAAAACTGTTTTTT
. | TRBJ2-5 | TRBV5-4 | . | CASSLAVTETQYF | TGTGCCAGCAGCTTGGCGGTCACAGAGACCCAGTACTTC
TRBD2 | TRBJ2-7 | TRBV29-1 | . | CSVEASGIYEQYF | TGCAGCGTTGAGGCTAGCGGGATTTACGAGCAGTACTTC
. | TRBJ1-2 | TRBV6-6 | . | CASSPRWDGGGYTF | TGTGCCAGCAGCCCAAGATGGGACGGTGGCGGCTACACCTTC
TRBD2 | TRBJ2-7 | TRBV28 | . | CASRLAGSIYEQYF | TGTGCCAGCAGGCTAGCGGGGAGTATCTACGAGCAGTACTTC
. | TRBJ1-5 | TRBV16 | . | CASSQMGGELRQPQHF | TGTGCCAGCAGCCAAATGGGGGGGGAGTTGCGTCAGCCCCAGCATTTT
TRBD2 | TRBJ2-1 | TRBV6-6 | . | CASSLGASGENEQFF | TGTGCCAGCAGTCTCGGGGCTAGCGGGGAAAATGAGCAGTTCTTC
. | TRBJ2-5 | TRBV6-1 | . | CASKGGAAETQYF | TGTGCCAGCAAAGGGGGGGCGGCAGAGACCCAGTACTTC
TRBD1 | TRBJ1-4 | TRBV7-9 | . | CASHRGIGEKLFF | TGTGCCAGTCACAGGGGAATAGGGGAAAAACTGTTTTTT
TRBD1 | TRBJ1-4 | TRBV6-6 | once | CASSYRGLNEKLFF | TGTGCCAGCAGTTACAGGGGGCTTAATGAAAAACTGTTTTTT